This T cell receptor beta chain was identified during a study of blood T cell repertoires in COVID-19. The assay was immunoSEQ multiplex PCR, and TCRdb's table has in-frame clones only and misses some. The sample holds 150,000 to 200,000 clones, roughly 89% seen once. V gave up 6 bases and J gave up 4 bases, with 9 bases separating them. The CDR3 extends over 13 amino acids. V and J are TRBV12-3 or TRBV12-4 and TRBJ2-2, with D unresolved. The TCR originated in a middle-aged woman with acute COVID-19. Sequenced: PBMCs or T cells enriched from blood (not recorded which). As DNA, the CDR3 is TGTGCCAGCAGCTCCGCGAGCACCGGGGAGCTGTTTTTT. Its translation: CASSSASTGELFF.